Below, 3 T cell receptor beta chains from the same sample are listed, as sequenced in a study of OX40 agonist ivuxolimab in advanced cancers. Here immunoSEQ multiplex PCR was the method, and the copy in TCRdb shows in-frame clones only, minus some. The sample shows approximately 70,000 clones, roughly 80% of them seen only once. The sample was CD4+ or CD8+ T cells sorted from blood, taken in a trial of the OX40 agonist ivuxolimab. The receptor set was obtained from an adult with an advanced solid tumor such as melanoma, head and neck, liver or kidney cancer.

In DNA, the CDR3 is TGTGCCATCAGTGACGGGAACAATCAGCCCCAGCATTTT. It encodes CAISDGNNQPQHF. The V and J genes are TRBV10-3 and TRBJ1-5; D uncertain. CDR3 length equals 13 residues. V was cut by 3 bases and J by 3 bases, with 6 bases left in between. Germline CDR1 reads ENHRY; CDR2 reads SYGVKD.

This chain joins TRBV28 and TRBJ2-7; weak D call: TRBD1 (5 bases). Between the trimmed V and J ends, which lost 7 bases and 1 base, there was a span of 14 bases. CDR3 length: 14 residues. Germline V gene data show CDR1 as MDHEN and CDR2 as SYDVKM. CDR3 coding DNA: TGTGCCAGCACTTCAGGGCAGGGATCCTACGAGCAGTACTTC. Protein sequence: CASTSGQGSYEQYF.

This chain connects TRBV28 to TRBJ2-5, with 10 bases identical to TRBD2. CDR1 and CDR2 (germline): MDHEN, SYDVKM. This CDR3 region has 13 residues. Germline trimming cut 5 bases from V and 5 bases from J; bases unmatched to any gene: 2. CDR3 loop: CASSMTSGETQYF. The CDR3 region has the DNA TGTGCCAGCAGTATGACTAGCGGGGAGACCCAGTACTTC.